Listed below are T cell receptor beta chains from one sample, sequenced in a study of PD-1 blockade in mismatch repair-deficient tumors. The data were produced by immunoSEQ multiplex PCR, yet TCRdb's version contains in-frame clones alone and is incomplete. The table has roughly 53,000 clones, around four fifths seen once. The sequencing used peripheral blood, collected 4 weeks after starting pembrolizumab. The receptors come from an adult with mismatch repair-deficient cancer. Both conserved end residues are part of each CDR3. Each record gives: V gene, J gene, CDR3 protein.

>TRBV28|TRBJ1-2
CASSSNSNYGYTF
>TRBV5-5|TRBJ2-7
CASSLRVLTSYEQYF
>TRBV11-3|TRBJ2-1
CASSLGVGLAGGGNEQFF
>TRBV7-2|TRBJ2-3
CASSYSGTTGDTQYF
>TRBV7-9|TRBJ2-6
CASSTRDRPNSGANVLTF
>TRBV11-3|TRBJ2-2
CASSLVLGVGTGELFF
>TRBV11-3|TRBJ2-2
CASSLDSGRDYTGELFF
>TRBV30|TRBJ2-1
CAWSGGGSSYNEQFF
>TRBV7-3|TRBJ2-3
CASSPQAGDTDTQYF
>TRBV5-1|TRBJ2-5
CASSLDGGQETQYF
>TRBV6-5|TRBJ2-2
CASSASWPPGELFF
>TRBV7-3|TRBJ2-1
CASSAGTSASNEQFF
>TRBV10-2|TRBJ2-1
CASSRNYNEQFF
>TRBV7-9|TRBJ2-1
CASSPGTSGTITLYNEQFF
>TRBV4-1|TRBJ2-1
CASSLYNEQFF
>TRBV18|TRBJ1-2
CASSPGPNYGYTF
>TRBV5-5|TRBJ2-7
CASSLVPQDYRSYEQYF
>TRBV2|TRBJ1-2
CASSATKSSTF
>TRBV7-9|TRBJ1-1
CASSSDRDRAYEAFF
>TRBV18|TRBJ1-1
CASSPGGVNTEAFF
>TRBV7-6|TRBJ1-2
CASSLPGNYGYTF
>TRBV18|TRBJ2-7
CASSPDRAGHEQYF
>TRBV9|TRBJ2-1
CASSAGLAGTIYNEQFF